The rows below give T cell receptor beta chains drawn from one sample of a study of blood T cells in healthy people across ages. MiXCR, run by TCRdb on the 5' RACE reads, gives a single entry per CDR3 protein. The sample carries hundreds of thousands of distinct CDR3 sequences, about 51% recorded once. Input material: blood. These TCRs come from an elderly woman in good health. Each CDR3 is given with its conserved first and last residue. D genes are given only for firm matches. Part of the rows lack a size; the others show once, few, many or a class for expanded clones.

D: TRBD1; size: many; V: TRBV12-3/TRBV12-4; J: TRBJ1-2; DNA: TGTGCCAGCAGCCAGGGGGCCTATGGCTACACCTTC; CDR3: CASSQGAYGYTF
D: TRBD2; size: NA; V: TRBV15; J: TRBJ2-1; DNA: TGTGCCACCAGCAGAGGGGCTAGCGGGACGAATGAGCAGTTCTTC; CDR3: CATSRGASGTNEQFF
D: TRBD2; size: NA; V: TRBV5-1; J: TRBJ2-7; DNA: TGCGCCAGCAGCCCCCCCTTTTTAGCGGGGATTCGGTACTTC; CDR3: CASSPPFLAGIRYF
D: TRBD1; size: many; V: TRBV24-1; J: TRBJ2-4; DNA: TGTGCCACCAGTGAGTCGGGACAGGTCAACATTCAGTACTTC; CDR3: CATSESGQVNIQYF
D: TRBD1; size: NA; V: TRBV3-1; J: TRBJ1-2; DNA: TGTGCCAGCGCCAGGTGGGACAGAAACTATAGCTACACCTTC; CDR3: CASARWDRNYSYTF
D: TRBD1; size: many; V: TRBV7-2; J: TRBJ2-1; DNA: TGTGCCAGCAGCCTACAGGGGGGTAATGAGCAGTTCTTC; CDR3: CASSLQGGNEQFF
D: NA; size: few; V: TRBV16; J: TRBJ2-1; DNA: TGTGCCAGCAGCCTGCCTACCCCTAGTGAGCAGTTCTTC; CDR3: CASSLPTPSEQFF
D: NA; size: once; V: TRBV7-2; J: TRBJ2-2; DNA: TGTGCCAGCAGCTCCGGTCCGAGACAGGCGCTTTATACGAACACCGGGGAGCTGTTTTTT; CDR3: CASSSGPRQALYTNTGELFF
D: NA; size: once; V: TRBV4-3; J: TRBJ2-1; DNA: TGCGCCAGCAAAGATAACGGTTACAATGAGCAGTTCTTC; CDR3: CASKDNGYNEQFF
D: TRBD1; size: NA; V: TRBV27; J: TRBJ1-6; DNA: TGTGCCAGCAAATCGGTGGACAGGGAATATTCACCCCTCCACTTT; CDR3: CASKSVDREYSPLHF
D: NA; size: once; V: TRBV5-4; J: TRBJ1-5; DNA: TGTGCCAGCTCAAGACAGGTAAGGGGCAATCAGCCCCAGCATTTT; CDR3: CASSRQVRGNQPQHF
D: NA; size: NA; V: TRBV28; J: TRBJ2-1; DNA: TGTGCCAGCAGCTTAGCGGGGGACAGGGGCCATGAGCAGTTCTTC; CDR3: CASSLAGDRGHEQFF